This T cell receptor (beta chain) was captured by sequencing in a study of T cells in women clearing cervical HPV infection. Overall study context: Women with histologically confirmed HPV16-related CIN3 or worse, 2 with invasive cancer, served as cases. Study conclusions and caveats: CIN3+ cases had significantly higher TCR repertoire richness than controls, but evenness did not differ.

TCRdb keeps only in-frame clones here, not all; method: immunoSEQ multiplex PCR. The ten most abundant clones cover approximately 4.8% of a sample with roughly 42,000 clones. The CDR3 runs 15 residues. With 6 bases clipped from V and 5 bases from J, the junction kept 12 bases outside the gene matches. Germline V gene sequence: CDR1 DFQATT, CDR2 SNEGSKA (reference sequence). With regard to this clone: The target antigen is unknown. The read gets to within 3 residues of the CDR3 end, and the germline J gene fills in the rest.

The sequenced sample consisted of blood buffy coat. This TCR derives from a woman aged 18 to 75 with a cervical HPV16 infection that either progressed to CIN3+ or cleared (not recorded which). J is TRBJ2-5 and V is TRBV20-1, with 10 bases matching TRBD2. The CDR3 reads CSAKRGAGGRETQYF. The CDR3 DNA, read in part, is TGCAGTGCCAAAAGGGGAGCGGGGGGGCGGGAGACC.